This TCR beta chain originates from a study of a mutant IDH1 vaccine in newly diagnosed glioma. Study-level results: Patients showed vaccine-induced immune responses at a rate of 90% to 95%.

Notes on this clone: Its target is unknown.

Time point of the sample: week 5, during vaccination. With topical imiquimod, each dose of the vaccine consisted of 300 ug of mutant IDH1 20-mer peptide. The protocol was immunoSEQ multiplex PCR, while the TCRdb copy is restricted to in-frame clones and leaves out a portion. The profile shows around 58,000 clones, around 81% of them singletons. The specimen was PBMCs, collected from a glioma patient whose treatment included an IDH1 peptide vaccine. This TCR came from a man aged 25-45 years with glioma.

As DNA, the CDR3 is TGTGCCAGCAGCTTGCGATGGGACAGGGTAATTGGAAAACTGTTTTTT. It translates to CASSLRWDRVIGKLFF. This chain joins TRBV7-2 and TRBJ1-4, with 9 positions matching TRBD1. J gave up 10 bases and V 3 bases, and 12 bases lay outside the gene matches. Germline V gives CDR1 SGHTA, CDR2 FQGNSA. CDR3 size: 16 residues.